This T cell receptor beta chain emerged from a study of blood T cell repertoires in COVID-19. Across the study: Specimens from acute and convalescent COVID-19 originated in the United States, Italy and Spain. PBMCs, B-cell-depleted T cells, or T cells were the source of the cDNA or gDNA that made up the material.

Per the study methods: Cell counts per sample came from amplifying reference gene primers. Sequencing was performed with immunoSEQ multiplex PCR; in TCRdb, only in-frame clones are kept and a portion is missing. D and trimming come from the DNA, and the V and J calls and clone size come from that table. The sample holds about 43,000 clones, 87% seen once. Between the trimmed V and J ends, which lost 7 bases and 3 bases, there was a span of 6 bases. CDR1 MDHEN and CDR2 SYDVKM come from the germline V gene. The CDR3 is 11 residues long. Sequencing used peripheral blood. The chain recombines TRBV28 with TRBJ1-1; D is unclear. The receptor was derived from a woman of 80 years or more with active COVID-19. DNA of the CDR3: TGTGCCAGCATAAGCTACACTGAAGCTTTCTTT. This encodes CASISYTEAFF. Filled out from reference TRBV28 and TRBJ1-1, the complete variable domain reads DVKVTQSSRYLVKRTGEKVFLECVQDMDHENMFWYRQDPGLGLRLIYFSYDVKMKEKGDIPEGYSVSREKKERFSLILESASTNQTSMYLCASISYTEAFFGQGTRLTVV.